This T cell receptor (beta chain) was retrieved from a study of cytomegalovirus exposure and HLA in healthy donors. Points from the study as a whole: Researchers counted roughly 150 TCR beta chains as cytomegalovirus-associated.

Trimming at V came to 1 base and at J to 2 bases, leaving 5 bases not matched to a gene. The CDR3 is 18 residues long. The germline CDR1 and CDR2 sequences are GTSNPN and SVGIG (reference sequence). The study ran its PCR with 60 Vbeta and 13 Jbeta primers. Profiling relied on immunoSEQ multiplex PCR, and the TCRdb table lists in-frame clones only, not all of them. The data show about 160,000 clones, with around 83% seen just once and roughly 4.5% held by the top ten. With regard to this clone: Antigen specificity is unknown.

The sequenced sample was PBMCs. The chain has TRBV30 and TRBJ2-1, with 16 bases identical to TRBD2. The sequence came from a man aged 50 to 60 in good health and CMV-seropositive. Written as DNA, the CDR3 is TGTGCCTGGAGTGCGGGACTAGCGGGGGGGCTGGCCTACAATGAGCAGTTCTTC. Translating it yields CAWSAGLAGGLAYNEQFF. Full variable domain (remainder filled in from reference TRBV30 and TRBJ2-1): SQTIHQWPATLVQPVGSPLSLECTVEGTSNPNLYWYRQAAGRGLQLLFYSVGIGQISSEVPQNLSASRPQDRQFILSSKKLLLSDSGFYLCAWSAGLAGGLAYNEQFFGPGTRLTVL.